This T cell receptor beta chain is drawn from a study of T cells after posttransplantation cyclophosphamide. On this clone: Its antigen remains unidentified.

Busulfan-fludarabine conditioning, marrow transplant, and cyclophosphamide on days +3 and +4 were administered. Sequenced by immunoSEQ multiplex PCR; TCRdb stores in-frame clones only, minus some. The sample records roughly 5,900 clones, 1.8% being singletons. This CDR3 region has 17 residues. Germline loops: CDR1 SGHVS, CDR2 FNYEAQ. V shed 5 bases, J shed 4 bases, and the junction held 13 bases outside the gene matches. Study-level findings and limits: Blood and skin or GI T cell repertoires showed limited TRB overlap. Donor-recipient repertoire similarity was low at 1-2 months, rising over year one.

The input for sequencing was PBMCs, taken 242 days after a stem cell transplant with posttransplant cyclophosphamide. The clonotype originates from a male patient between 25 and 39 years old who received an allogeneic stem cell transplant from a related donor, was CMV-positive, and had no GVHD. Some T cells may possibly be graft donor cells. The rearrangement uses TRBV7-6 and TRBJ2-1; 8 bases are a match to TRBD2. The DNA for the CDR3 is TGTGCCAGCAGCCCCAGCAAGAGTAGCGGGGTTTACAATGAGCAGTTCTTC. As protein: CASSPSKSSGVYNEQFF.